The source of this T cell receptor (beta chain) is a study of T-cell memory formation after mild COVID-19. As for the study in general: In these data, TCR clusters were largely donor specific.

Germline V gene sequence: CDR1 SGHTA, CDR2 FQGTGA. This CDR3 is built from 13 residues. Trimming left V 4 bases short and J 2 bases short, with 8 bases between. From 5'RACE with constant-segment primers came TCR alpha and TCR beta cDNA libraries that carried sample barcodes and UMIs. Via MiXCR, TCRdb re-called the 5' RACE reads, giving one row per CDR3 protein. This sample carries about 600,000 distinct CDR3 sequences, about 20% of them seen once, and the ten largest clones take approximately 8.4%. The TCR originated in an adult woman who had mild COVID-19 (a few samples of this study predate the infection). Cell type and time point are not known. This chain connects TRBV7-3 to TRBJ1-2; a possible D gene is TRBD1 (5 bases). Sequenced sample: PBMCs or a T cell subset sorted from them (not recorded which). CDR3 protein: CASSSKGNYGYTF. Written as DNA, the CDR3 is TGTGCCAGCAGCTCAAAGGGGAACTATGGCTACACCTTC. The entire variable domain, with the rest obtained from reference TRBV7-3 and TRBJ1-2, is as follows: GAGVSQTPSNKVTEKGKYVELRCDPISGHTALYWYRQSLGQGPEFLIYFQGTGAADDSGLPNDRFFAVRPEGSVSTLKIQRTERGDSAVYLCASSSKGNYGYTFGSGTRLTVV.